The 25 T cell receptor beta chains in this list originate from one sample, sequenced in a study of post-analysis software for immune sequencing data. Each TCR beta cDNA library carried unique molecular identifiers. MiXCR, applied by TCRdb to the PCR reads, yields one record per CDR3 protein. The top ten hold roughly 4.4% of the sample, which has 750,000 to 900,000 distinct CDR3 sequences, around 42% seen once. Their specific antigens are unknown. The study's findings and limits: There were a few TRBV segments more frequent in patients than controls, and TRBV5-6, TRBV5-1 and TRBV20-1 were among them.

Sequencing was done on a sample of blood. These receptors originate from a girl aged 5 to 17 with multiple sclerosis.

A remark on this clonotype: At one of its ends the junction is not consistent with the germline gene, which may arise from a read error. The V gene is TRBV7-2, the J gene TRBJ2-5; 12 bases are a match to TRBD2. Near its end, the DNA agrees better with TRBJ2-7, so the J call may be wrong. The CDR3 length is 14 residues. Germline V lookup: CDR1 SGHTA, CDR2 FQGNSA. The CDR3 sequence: CAGSRTSGTYEQYF. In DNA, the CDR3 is TGTGCCGGCAGCCGGACTAGCGGGACCTACGAGCAGTACTTC.

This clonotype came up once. CDR3 sequence reads: CASSRQGNTQYF. As DNA, the CDR3 is TGTGCCAGCAGCCGACAGGGGAATACGCAGTATTTT. The chain links TRBV6-6 to TRBJ2-3; TRBD1 agrees at 8 bases. Germline V CDR1 and CDR2: MNHNY, SVGAGI (reference sequence). After removal of 6 bases from V and 7 bases from J, the junction contained 3 bases not matched to a gene. The CDR3 is made up of 12 amino acids.

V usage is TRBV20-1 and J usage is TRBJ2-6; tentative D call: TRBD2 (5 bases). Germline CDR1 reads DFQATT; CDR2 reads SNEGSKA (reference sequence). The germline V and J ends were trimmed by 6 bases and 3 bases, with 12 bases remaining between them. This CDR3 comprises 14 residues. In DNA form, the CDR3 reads TGCAGTGCCCGTTTCGGAGGTGGGGCCAACGTCCTGACTTTC. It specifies CSARFGGGANVLTF.

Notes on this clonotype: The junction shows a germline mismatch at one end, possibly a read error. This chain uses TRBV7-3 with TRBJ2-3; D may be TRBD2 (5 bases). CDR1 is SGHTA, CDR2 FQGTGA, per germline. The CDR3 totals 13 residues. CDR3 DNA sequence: TGTGCCTGCAGCTGGACTAGCACAGATACGCAGTATTTT. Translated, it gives CACSWTSTDTQYF.

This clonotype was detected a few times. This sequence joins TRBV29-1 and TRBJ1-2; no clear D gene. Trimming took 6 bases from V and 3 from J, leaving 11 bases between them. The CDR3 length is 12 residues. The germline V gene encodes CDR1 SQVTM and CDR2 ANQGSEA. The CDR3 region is CSVQQRDYGYTF. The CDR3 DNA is TGCAGCGTCCAACAAAGGGACTATGGCTACACCTTC.

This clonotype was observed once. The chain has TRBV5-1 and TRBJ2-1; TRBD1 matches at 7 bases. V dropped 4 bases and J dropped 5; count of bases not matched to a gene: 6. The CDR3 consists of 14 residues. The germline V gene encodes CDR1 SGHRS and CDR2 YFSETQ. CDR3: CASSLGQPDNEQFF. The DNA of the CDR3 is TGCGCCAGCAGCCTGGGACAGCCGGACAATGAGCAGTTCTTC. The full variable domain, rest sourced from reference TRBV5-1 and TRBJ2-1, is KAGVTQTPRYLIKTRGQQVTLSCSPISGHRSVSWYQQTPGQGLQFLFEYFSETQRNKGNFPGRFSGRQFSNSRSEMNVSTLELGDSALYLCASSLGQPDNEQFFGPGTRLTVL.

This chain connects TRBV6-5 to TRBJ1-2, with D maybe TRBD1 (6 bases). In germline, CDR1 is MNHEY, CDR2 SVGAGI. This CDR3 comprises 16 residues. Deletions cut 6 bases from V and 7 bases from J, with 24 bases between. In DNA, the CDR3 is TGTGCCAGCAGGGCACACGGGACACTCGAAGCTGGTGGCTACACCTTC. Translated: CASRAHGTLEAGGYTF.

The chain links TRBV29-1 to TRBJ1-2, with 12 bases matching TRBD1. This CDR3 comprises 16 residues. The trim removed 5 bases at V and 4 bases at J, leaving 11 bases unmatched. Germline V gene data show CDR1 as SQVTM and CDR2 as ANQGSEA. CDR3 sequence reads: CSVYRDRGRGLYGYTF. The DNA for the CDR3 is TGCAGCGTTTACCGGGACAGGGGGCGCGGCCTCTATGGCTACACCTTC. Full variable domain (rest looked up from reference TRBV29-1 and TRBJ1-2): SAVISQKPSRDICQRGTSLTIQCQVDSQVTMMFWYRQQPGQSLTLIATANQGSEATYESGFVIDKFPISRPNLTFSTLTVSNMSPEDSSIYLCSVYRDRGRGLYGYTFGSGTRLTVV.

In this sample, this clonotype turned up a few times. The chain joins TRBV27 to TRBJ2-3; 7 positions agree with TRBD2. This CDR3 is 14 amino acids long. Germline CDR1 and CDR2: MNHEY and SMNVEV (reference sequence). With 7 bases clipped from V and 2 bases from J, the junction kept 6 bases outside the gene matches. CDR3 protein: CASTQAGLTDTQYF. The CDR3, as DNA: TGTGCCAGCACCCAAGCGGGACTCACAGATACGCAGTATTTT.

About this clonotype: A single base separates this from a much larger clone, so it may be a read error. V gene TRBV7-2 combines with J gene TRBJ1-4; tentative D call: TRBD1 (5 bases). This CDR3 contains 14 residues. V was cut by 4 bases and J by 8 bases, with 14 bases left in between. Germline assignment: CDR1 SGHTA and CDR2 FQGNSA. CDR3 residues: CASSSASGQEKLFF. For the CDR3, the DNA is TGTGCCAGCAGCTCAGCGTCAGGGCAAGAAAAACTGTTTTTT.

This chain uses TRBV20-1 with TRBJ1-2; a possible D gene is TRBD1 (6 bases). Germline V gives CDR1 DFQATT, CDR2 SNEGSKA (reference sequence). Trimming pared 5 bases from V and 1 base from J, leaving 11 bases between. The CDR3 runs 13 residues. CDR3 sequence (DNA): TGCAGTGCTCGACAGGCGAATAACTATGGCTACACCTTC. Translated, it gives CSARQANNYGYTF.

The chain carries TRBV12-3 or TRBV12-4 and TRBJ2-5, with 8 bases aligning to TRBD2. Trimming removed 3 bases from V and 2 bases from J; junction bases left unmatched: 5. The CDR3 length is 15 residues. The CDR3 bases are TGTGCCAGCAGTTTGTTAGCGGGATCGCAAGAGACCCAGTACTTC. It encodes CASSLLAGSQETQYF.

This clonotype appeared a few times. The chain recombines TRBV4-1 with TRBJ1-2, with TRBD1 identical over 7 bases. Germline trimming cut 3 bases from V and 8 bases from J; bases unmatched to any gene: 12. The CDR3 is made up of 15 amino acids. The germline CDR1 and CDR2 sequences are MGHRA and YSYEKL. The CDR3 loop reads CASSHEKGQQRGYTF. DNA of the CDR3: TGCGCCAGCAGCCATGAAAAGGGACAGCAAAGAGGCTACACCTTC.

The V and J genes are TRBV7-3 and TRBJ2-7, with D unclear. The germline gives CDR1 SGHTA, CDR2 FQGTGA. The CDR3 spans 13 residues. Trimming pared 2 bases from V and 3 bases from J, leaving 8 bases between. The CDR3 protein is CASSLGEHYEQYF. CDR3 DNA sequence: TGTGCCAGCAGCTTAGGGGAACACTACGAGCAGTACTTC.

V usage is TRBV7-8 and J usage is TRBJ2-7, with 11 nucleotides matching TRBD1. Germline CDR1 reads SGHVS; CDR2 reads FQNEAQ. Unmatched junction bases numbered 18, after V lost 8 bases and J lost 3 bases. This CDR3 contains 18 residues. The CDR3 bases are TGTGCCAGCGGGAAACCGATCGCAAAGGGACAGGGGGACTACGAGCAGTACTTC. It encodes CASGKPIAKGQGDYEQYF.

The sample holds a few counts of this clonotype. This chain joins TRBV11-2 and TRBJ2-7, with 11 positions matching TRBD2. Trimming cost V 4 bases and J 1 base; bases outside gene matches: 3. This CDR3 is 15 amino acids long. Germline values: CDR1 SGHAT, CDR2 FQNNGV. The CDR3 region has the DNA TGTGCCAGCAGCTGGGGGACTAGCGGTTCCTACGAGCAGTACTTC. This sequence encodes CASSWGTSGSYEQYF.

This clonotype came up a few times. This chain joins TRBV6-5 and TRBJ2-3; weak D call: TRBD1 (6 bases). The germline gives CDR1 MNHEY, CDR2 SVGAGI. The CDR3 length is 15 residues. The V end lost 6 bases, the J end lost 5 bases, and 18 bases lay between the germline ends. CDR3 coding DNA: TGTGCCAGCAGCGGTCAGGGGCTGGGACGAGATACGCAGTATTTT. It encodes CASSGQGLGRDTQYF.

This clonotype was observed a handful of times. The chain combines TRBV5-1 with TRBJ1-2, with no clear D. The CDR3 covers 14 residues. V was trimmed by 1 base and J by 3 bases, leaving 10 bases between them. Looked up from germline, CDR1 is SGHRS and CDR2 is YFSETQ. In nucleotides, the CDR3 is TGCGCCAGCAGCTTGTCCGTACGGGACTATGGCTACACCTTC. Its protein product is CASSLSVRDYGYTF.

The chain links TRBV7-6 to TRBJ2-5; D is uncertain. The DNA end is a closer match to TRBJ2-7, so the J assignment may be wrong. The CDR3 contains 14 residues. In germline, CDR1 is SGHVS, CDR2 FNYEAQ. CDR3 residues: CASSFLPQWDEQYF. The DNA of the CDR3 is TGTGCCAGCAGCTTCCTGCCCCAGTGGGACGAGCAGTACTTC.

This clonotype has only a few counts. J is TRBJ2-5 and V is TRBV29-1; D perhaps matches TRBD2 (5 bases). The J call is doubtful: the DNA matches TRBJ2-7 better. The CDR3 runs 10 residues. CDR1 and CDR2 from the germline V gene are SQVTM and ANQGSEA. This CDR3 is CSVDSGEQYF. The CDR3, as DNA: TGCAGCGTTGACAGCGGCGAGCAGTACTTC.

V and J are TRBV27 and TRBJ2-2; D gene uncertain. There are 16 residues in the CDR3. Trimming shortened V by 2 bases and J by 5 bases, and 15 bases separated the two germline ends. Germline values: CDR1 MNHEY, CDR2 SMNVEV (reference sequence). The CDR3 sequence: CASSLAVSQATGELFF. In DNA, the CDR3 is TGTGCCAGCAGTTTAGCAGTCAGCCAGGCGACCGGGGAGCTGTTTTTT.

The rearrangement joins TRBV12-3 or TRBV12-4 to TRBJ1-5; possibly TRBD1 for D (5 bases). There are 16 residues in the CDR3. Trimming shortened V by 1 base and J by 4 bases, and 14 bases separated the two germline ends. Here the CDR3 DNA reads TGTGCCAGCAGTTTAGAAGGGGCCTACTCAAATCAGCCCCAGCATTTT. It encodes CASSLEGAYSNQPQHF.

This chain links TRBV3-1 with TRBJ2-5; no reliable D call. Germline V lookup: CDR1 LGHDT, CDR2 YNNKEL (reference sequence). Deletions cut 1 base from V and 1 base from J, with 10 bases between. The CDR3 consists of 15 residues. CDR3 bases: TGTGCCAGCAGCCAAGCAACAAGCAGCCAAGAGACCCAGTACTTC. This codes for CASSQATSSQETQYF.

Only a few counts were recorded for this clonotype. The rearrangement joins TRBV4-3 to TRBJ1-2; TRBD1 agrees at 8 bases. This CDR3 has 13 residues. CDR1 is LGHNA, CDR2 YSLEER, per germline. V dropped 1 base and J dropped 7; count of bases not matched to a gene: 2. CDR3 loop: CASSQGTGLGYTF. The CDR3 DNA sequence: TGCGCCAGCAGCCAAGGGACAGGGCTTGGCTACACCTTC.

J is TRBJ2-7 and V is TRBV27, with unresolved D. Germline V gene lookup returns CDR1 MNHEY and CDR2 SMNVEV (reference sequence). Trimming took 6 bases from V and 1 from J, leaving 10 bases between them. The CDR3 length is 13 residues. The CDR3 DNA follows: TGTGCCAGCAGAGGCGTCAATTCCTACGAGCAGTACTTC. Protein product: CASRGVNSYEQYF.